The next 7 T cell receptor beta chains were all read from a single sample in a study of blood T cells in healthy people across ages. Then a second PCR, running about 6 to 11 cycles, was carried out with a sample-barcoded 5' primer and a J-beta primer mix. TCRdb re-called the 5' RACE reads through MiXCR, storing one row per CDR3 protein. The repertoire includes hundreds of thousands of distinct CDR3 sequences, about 30% of them detected once, and 17% sits in the top ten. Sequenced sample: blood. The receptors come from a woman aged 80 or over in good health.

Comments on this clonotype: This may come from a read error, since a much larger clone is one base off. This rearrangement joins TRBV20-1 to TRBJ2-5, with 9 bases identical to TRBD2. After removal of 0 bases from V and 2 bases from J, the junction contained 4 bases not matched to a gene. Germline values: CDR1 DFQATT, CDR2 SNEGSKA (reference sequence). This CDR3 region has 15 residues. CDR3 region: CSAREGAGGQETQYF. In DNA form, the CDR3 reads TGCAGTGCTAGAGAGGGAGCGGGGGGACAAGAGACCCAGTACTTC.

In this sample, this clonotype turned up many times. This sequence joins TRBV10-3 and TRBJ1-6, with TRBD1 matching over 7 bases. Germline V CDR1 and CDR2: ENHRY, SYGVKD. Trimming cost V 6 bases and J 10 bases; bases outside gene matches: 3. This CDR3 is built from 12 residues. The CDR3 here is CAIRGTESPLHF. The CDR3 coding sequence is TGTGCCATCAGGGGGACAGAATCACCCCTCCACTTT.

The rearrangement uses TRBV27 and TRBJ1-4, with D possibly TRBD1 on 5 matching bases. The CDR3 sequence is 14 residues long. CDR1 and CDR2 (germline): MNHEY, SMNVEV (reference sequence). Trimming took 6 bases from V and 1 from J, leaving 9 bases between them. The CDR3 sequence is CASRWGGTNEKLFF. The CDR3, as DNA: TGTGCCAGCAGGTGGGGCGGAACTAATGAAAAACTGTTTTTT.

V is TRBV6-2 or TRBV6-3 and J is TRBJ2-1; the match to TRBD2 covers 8 bases. The V and J ends lost 1 base and 9 bases, in that order; junction bases with no gene match: 5. Germline V lookup: CDR1 MNHEY, CDR2 SVGEGT. The CDR3 extends over 14 amino acids. In DNA, the CDR3 is TGTGCCAGCAGTTACTACAACCGGGGGGGTGAGCAGTTCTTC. Its translation: CASSYYNRGGEQFF.

In the case of this clonotype: In this CDR3 the conserved last residue, phenylalanine or tryptophan, is missing, so a read error is likely. This chain links TRBV6-6 with TRBJ1-5; D unclear. CDR3 length: 15 residues. V shed 5 bases and J shed 7 bases, with 18 bases lying between them. Germline CDR1 reads MNHNY; CDR2 reads SVGAGI (reference sequence). The CDR3 nucleotides read TGTGCCAGCAGTACCGGAACTCTTGACGACCAGCCCCAGCATTGT. Its protein product is CASSTGTLDDQPQHC.

This clonotype was counted only a few times. This chain links TRBV10-2 with TRBJ2-4; D is ambiguous. CDR1 WSHSY and CDR2 SAAADI come from the germline V gene. This CDR3 region has 12 residues. V dropped 3 bases and J dropped 13 bases, with 13 bases sitting between them. CDR3 protein: CASSEVGYVQYF. The CDR3 region has the DNA TGCGCCAGCAGTGAAGTTGGGTACGTGCAGTACTTC.

This clonotype was counted at least ten times. The J gene is TRBJ2-1, the V gene TRBV5-1; 9 positions agree with TRBD1. With V trimmed by 0 bases and J by 8 bases, 6 bases remained unmatched. CDR3 size: 15 residues. Germline assignment: CDR1 SGHRS and CDR2 YFSETQ. The CDR3 region is CASSLATGGWYEQFF. The DNA of the CDR3 is TGCGCCAGCAGCTTGGCGACAGGGGGTTGGTATGAGCAGTTCTTC.